The 4 T cell receptor beta chains below all came from one sample that was sequenced in a study of PD-L1 blockade in urothelial cancer. Libraries were prepared by immunoSEQ multiplex PCR; TCRdb keeps only in-frame clonotypes and omits some of them. The sample yields fewer than 75,000 clones, 85% to 90% seen once. Time point noted: pretreatment peripheral blood. Sequencing was performed on PBMCs, taken around atezolizumab (anti-PD-L1) treatment. These receptors were taken from a man between 65 and 85 years old with urothelial cancer.

This chain connects TRBV19 to TRBJ1-5; D is perhaps TRBD1 (6 bases). V was trimmed by 6 bases and J by 1 base, leaving 19 bases between them. The CDR3 loop spans 17 amino acids. The V gene's germline CDR1 is LNHDA and CDR2 SQIVND (reference sequence). This chain's CDR3 is CASRVRGGATSNQPQHF. Written as DNA, the CDR3 is TGTGCCAGTAGAGTCCGGGGGGGCGCGACGAGCAATCAGCCCCAGCATTTT.

The rearrangement joins TRBV10-2 to TRBJ1-1; D is unresolved. The CDR3 is 11 amino acids. Per the germline V gene, CDR1 is WSHSY and CDR2 is SAAADI. V dropped 9 bases and J dropped 0 bases, with 5 bases sitting between them. Written as DNA, the CDR3 is TGCGCCAGAACGGTGAACACTGAAGCTTTCTTT. Amino acid sequence: CARTVNTEAFF.

This chain connects TRBV29-1 to TRBJ2-4, with D unclear. This CDR3 is 14 amino acids long. CDR1 and CDR2 (germline): SQVTM, ANQGSEA. The germline V and J ends were trimmed by 5 bases and 1 base, with 12 bases remaining between them. Written as DNA, the CDR3 is TGCAGCGTTTCAGAGGTTGTTGCCAAAAACATTCAGTACTTC. It is translated as CSVSEVVAKNIQYF. Variable domain in full (rest from reference TRBV29-1 and TRBJ2-4): SAVISQKPSRDICQRGTSLTIQCQVDSQVTMMFWYRQQPGQSLTLIATANQGSEATYESGFVIDKFPISRPNLTFSTLTVSNMSPEDSSIYLCSVSEVVAKNIQYFGAGTRLSVL.

The chain is built from TRBV28 and TRBJ2-5, with TRBD1 matching over 7 bases. CDR1 MDHEN and CDR2 SYDVKM come from the germline V gene. The CDR3 contains 15 residues. Trimming cost V 5 bases and J 5 bases; bases outside gene matches: 11. CDR3 sequence reads: CASSKLGGRGETQYF. The CDR3 coding sequence is TGTGCCAGCAGTAAGCTAGGGGGCCGAGGGGAGACCCAGTACTTC. The variable domain in full, completed from reference TRBV28 and TRBJ2-5, reads DVKVTQSSRYLVKRTGEKVFLECVQDMDHENMFWYRQDPGLGLRLIYFSYDVKMKEKGDIPEGYSVSREKKERFSLILESASTNQTSMYLCASSKLGGRGETQYFGPGTRLLVL.